This T cell receptor (beta chain) was recovered during a study of T cell responses to AZD1222 COVID-19 vaccine. Broader study findings: Across the whole spike, CD4 TCRs peaked at regions 160-218 and 743-854.

Data came from immunoSEQ multiplex PCR; TCRdb stores just in-frame clones and leaves some out. The sample consists of around 170,000 clones, approximately 91% of them appearing once. Germline CDR1 SGDLS, CDR2 YYNGEE. Trimming left V 1 base short and J 5 bases short, with 16 bases between. The CDR3 sequence is 16 residues long. Of note for this clone: Antigen specificity is unknown.

The rearrangement joins TRBV9 to TRBJ2-1; D remains ambiguous. The material sequenced was peripheral blood, taken on day 0 of AZD1222 vaccination. This clonotype originated in an adult in good health. For the CDR3, the DNA is TGTGCCAGCAGCGTAAGGATAACATACGAGGACAATGAGCAGTTCTTC. Amino acids: CASSVRITYEDNEQFF. The variable domain in full, completed from reference TRBV9 and TRBJ2-1, reads DSGVTQTPKHLITATGQRVTLRCSPRSGDLSVYWYQQSLDQGLQFLIQYYNGEERAKGNILERFSAQQFPDLHSELNLSSLELGDSALYFCASSVRITYEDNEQFFGPGTRLTVL.